Following are 24 T cell receptor beta chains from one sample sequenced in a study of blood T cells in healthy people across ages. Primed by a sample-barcoded 5' primer and a J-beta primer mix, a second PCR proceeded for about 7 to 12 cycles. TCRdb redid the calling of the 5' RACE reads with MiXCR, one entry per CDR3 protein. The sample has 700,000 or so distinct CDR3 sequences, about 20% seen once. The sample was blood. The origin of the receptors is a man in his 70s in good health.

Concerning this clonotype: Since the CDR3 does not end with the conserved phenylalanine or tryptophan, this likely comes from a read error. The chain is built from TRBV5-1 and TRBJ1-4, with a weak D call TRBD1 (6 bases). The CDR3 is 14 residues long. Trimming left V 0 bases short and J 8 bases short, with 11 bases between. Germline V gives CDR1 SGHRS, CDR2 YFSETQ. CDR3 nucleotides: TGCGCCAGCAGCTTGGCCGGGGGGCTGGAAAAACTGTTTTCT. This gives the protein CASSLAGGLEKLFS.

V gene TRBV5-1 combines with J gene TRBJ1-1; D call uncertain. The V gene's germline CDR1 is SGHRS and CDR2 YFSETQ. Between the trimmed V and J ends, which lost 2 bases and 1 base, there was a span of 9 bases. The CDR3 extends over 14 amino acids. The CDR3 reads CASSFGTPNTEAFF. Written as DNA, the CDR3 is TGCGCCAGCAGCTTCGGCACCCCGAACACTGAAGCTTTCTTT.

This clonotype was observed at least ten times. V usage is TRBV29-1 and J usage is TRBJ1-3, with a weak D call TRBD1 (6 bases). The CDR3 runs 14 residues. Germline-derived CDR1 and CDR2 are SQVTM and ANQGSEA. The ends were cut back, 4 bases at V and 0 bases at J, with 10 bases in the middle. The DNA of the CDR3 is TGCAGCGTTGGAGGGGGGGTCTCTGGAAACACCATATATTTT. It is translated as CSVGGGVSGNTIYF.

V usage is TRBV5-1 and J usage is TRBJ1-2; D uncertain. This CDR3 comprises 14 residues. Looked up from germline, CDR1 is SGHRS and CDR2 is YFSETQ. The V gene lost 1 base and the J gene lost 2 bases, with 9 bases spanning the gap. CDR3 protein: CASSLTDENYGYTF. CDR3 in DNA: TGCGCCAGCAGCTTGACAGACGAGAACTATGGCTACACCTTC.

This clonotype showed up just a few times. V and J are TRBV20-1 and TRBJ1-5, with a tentative D call TRBD1 (6 bases). The germline V and J ends were trimmed by 2 bases and 4 bases, with 12 bases remaining between them. This CDR3 region has 14 residues. CDR1 is DFQATT and CDR2 is SNEGSKA in the germline V gene (reference sequence). The CDR3 nucleotides read TGCAGTGCTAGAAGAGGGGGGGTGAATCAGCCCCAGCATTTT. Translating gives CSARRGGVNQPQHF.

This clonotype has ten or more counts. The chain joins TRBV29-1 to TRBJ2-6; perhaps TRBD1 as D (6 bases). Germline lookup yields CDR1 SQVTM and CDR2 ANQGSEA. Trimming took 7 bases from V and 4 from J, leaving 11 bases between them. The CDR3 runs to 13 residues. The CDR3 protein is CSAGTTGANVLTF. The CDR3 DNA sequence: TGCAGCGCAGGGACAACCGGGGCCAACGTCCTGACTTTC.

This chain connects TRBV29-1 to TRBJ2-1; no clear D. There are 12 residues in the CDR3. V dropped 3 bases and J dropped 5 bases, with 8 bases sitting between them. Germline CDR1 reads SQVTM; CDR2 reads ANQGSEA. The CDR3 DNA reads as TGCAGCGTTGACATTAAAAACAATGAGCAGTTCTTC. As protein: CSVDIKNNEQFF.

V is TRBV20-1 and J is TRBJ1-5; TRBD1 is a possible D gene (6 bases). Germline V gene sequence: CDR1 DFQATT, CDR2 SNEGSKA (reference sequence). V lost 1 base and J 7 bases, leaving 14 bases between the germline ends. The CDR3 consists of 14 residues. The CDR3 nucleotides are TGCAGTGCTAGAGGGGGGCAGGGGTGGCAGCCCCAGCATTTT. Translation gives CSARGGQGWQPQHF.

Only a few counts were recorded for this clonotype. V and J are TRBV10-3 and TRBJ2-2; no firm D call. The V end lost 7 bases, the J end lost 4 bases, and 16 bases lay between the germline ends. CDR1 is ENHRY and CDR2 is SYGVKD in the germline V gene. The CDR3 is 15 residues long. In DNA form, the CDR3 reads TGTGCCATCATGGACCGGGCCCAAGGCACCGGGGAGCTGTTTTTT. Translated: CAIMDRAQGTGELFF.

This chain uses TRBV6-6 with TRBJ2-1; a weak D match, TRBD1 (6 bases). CDR1 MNHNY and CDR2 SVGAGI come from the germline V gene (reference sequence). CDR3 length: 16 amino acids. The germline V and J ends were trimmed by 3 bases and 0 bases, with 12 bases remaining between them. CDR3 residues: CASSYFQGSSYNEQFF. The CDR3 nucleotides read TGTGCCAGCAGTTATTTTCAGGGGAGCTCCTACAATGAGCAGTTCTTC.

This clonotype was observed a handful of times. The chain uses TRBV12-3 or TRBV12-4 and TRBJ2-5; tentatively, D is TRBD1 (5 bases). This CDR3 contains 13 residues. V shed 6 bases and J shed 5 bases, with 13 bases lying between them. The CDR3 is CASRQEMRETQYF. DNA of the CDR3: TGTGCCAGCAGACAGGAGATGAGGGAGACCCAGTACTTC.

A few counts support this clonotype. The chain uses TRBV29-1 and TRBJ1-1, with no clear D. The CDR3 has 13 residues. Trimming removed 2 bases from V and 0 bases from J, with 7 bases in between. Germline CDR1 reads SQVTM; CDR2 reads ANQGSEA. In DNA, the CDR3 is TGCAGCGTTGAAAGGACGATGAACACTGAAGCTTTCTTT. This codes for CSVERTMNTEAFF.

The chain couples TRBV5-5 to TRBJ1-6; 7 positions match TRBD1. This CDR3 spans 15 amino acids. V shed 2 bases and J 5 bases; nucleotides not matched to a gene: 4. Germline CDR1 is SGHKS and CDR2 is YYEKEE (reference sequence). CDR3 protein: CASSFSGGNNSPLHF. For the CDR3, the DNA is TGTGCCAGCAGCTTCTCAGGGGGTAATAATTCACCCCTCCACTTT.

This clonotype was picked up a small number of times. V is TRBV20-1 and J is TRBJ2-7; 8 nucleotides agree with TRBD1. From germline, CDR1 is DFQATT and CDR2 SNEGSKA (reference sequence). J lost 3 bases, V lost 4 bases, and 5 bases had no gene match. This CDR3 contains 13 residues. Written as DNA, the CDR3 is TGCAGTGCTACCGGGACAGGTTTCTACGAGCAGTACTTC. Translating it yields CSATGTGFYEQYF.

The CDR3 region is CASSLLIGTDTQYF. The CDR3 DNA follows: TGCGCCAGCAGCCTTCTAATCGGCACAGATACGCAGTATTTT. The chain links TRBV5-1 to TRBJ2-3; D gene uncertain. V was cut by 4 bases and J by 1 base, with 10 bases left in between. Per germline, CDR1 SGHRS and CDR2 YFSETQ. The CDR3 totals 14 residues.

J is TRBJ2-5 and V is TRBV11-2, with D possibly being TRBD2 (5 bases). Germline V gives CDR1 SGHAT, CDR2 FQNNGV. Between the trimmed V and J ends, which lost 2 bases and 7 bases, there was a span of 11 bases. The CDR3 is made up of 13 amino acids. The CDR3 loop reads CASSLTGIRTQYF. The DNA for the CDR3 is TGTGCCAGCAGCTTAACGGGGATTAGGACCCAGTACTTC.

The chain uses TRBV12-3 or TRBV12-4 and TRBJ2-3; D unresolved. There are 14 residues in the CDR3. V dropped 8 bases and J dropped 2 bases, with 14 bases sitting between them. CDR3 in DNA: TGTGCCAGCTATCTGCCAGGTATCACAGATACGCAGTATTTT. Translated, it gives CASYLPGITDTQYF.

This clonotype was picked up a small number of times. V is TRBV12-5 and J is TRBJ2-5; no reliable D call. The V end lost 4 bases, the J end lost 5 bases, and 11 bases lay between the germline ends. CDR1 is LGHNT, CDR2 FRNRAP, per germline. The CDR3 has 13 amino acids. The CDR3 here is CASGSSGLETQYF. In nucleotides, the CDR3 is TGTGCTAGTGGTTCCTCAGGATTGGAGACCCAGTACTTC.

This clonotype was detected once. The chain has TRBV7-6 and TRBJ1-4; D is possibly TRBD1 (6 bases). The CDR3 spans 15 residues. Germline CDR1 SGHVS, CDR2 FNYEAQ. V lost 5 bases and J lost 5, with 15 bases in between. CDR3 loop: CASSNNRAANEKLFF. In nucleotides, the CDR3 is TGTGCCAGCAGCAACAACAGGGCGGCCAATGAAAAACTGTTTTTT.

This clonotype was detected a few times. The chain uses TRBV20-1 and TRBJ2-4; weak D call: TRBD2 (5 bases). The CDR3 spans 13 residues. In germline, CDR1 is DFQATT, CDR2 SNEGSKA (reference sequence). V shed 6 bases and J shed 1 base, with 10 bases lying between them. CDR3 sequence: CSAWERAKNIQYF. In nucleotides, the CDR3 is TGCAGTGCATGGGAGAGGGCCAAAAACATTCAGTACTTC.

The chain joins TRBV19 to TRBJ2-7, with a possible D match to TRBD1 (5 bases). CDR1 is LNHDA and CDR2 is SQIVND in the germline V gene (reference sequence). V dropped 7 bases and J dropped 2 bases, with 15 bases sitting between them. This CDR3 spans 14 amino acids. In DNA, the CDR3 is TGTGCCAGTACCCCGTTTGACAGACCCTACGAGCAGTACTTC. The encoded protein is CASTPFDRPYEQYF.

The chain has TRBV6-5 and TRBJ2-3; TRBD2 matches at 8 bases. CDR1 is MNHEY, CDR2 SVGAGI, per germline. The CDR3 sequence is 16 residues long. V lost 3 bases, J lost 8 bases, and 13 bases stayed unmatched. CDR3 DNA sequence: TGTGCCAGCAGTTATACGGGCGCGGGAGGACTTGGTACGCAGTATTTT. Amino acid sequence: CASSYTGAGGLGTQYF.

There are a few counts of this clonotype. The chain employs TRBV24-1 and TRBJ2-1, with D uncertain. V lost 3 bases and J lost 8, with 10 bases in between. Germline V gene sequence: CDR1 KGHDR, CDR2 SFDVKD. This CDR3 is 13 amino acids long. This CDR3 is CATSDQSWDEQFF. Here the CDR3 DNA reads TGTGCCACCAGTGATCAGTCGTGGGATGAGCAGTTCTTC.

The rearrangement uses TRBV18 and TRBJ1-1; no reliable D call. Germline assignment: CDR1 KGHSH and CDR2 LQKENI. V was cut by 3 bases and J by 7 bases, with 9 bases left in between. The CDR3 covers 12 residues. CDR3 residues: CASSPATLEAFF. The CDR3 DNA follows: TGTGCCAGCTCACCCGCAACCCTTGAAGCTTTCTTT.